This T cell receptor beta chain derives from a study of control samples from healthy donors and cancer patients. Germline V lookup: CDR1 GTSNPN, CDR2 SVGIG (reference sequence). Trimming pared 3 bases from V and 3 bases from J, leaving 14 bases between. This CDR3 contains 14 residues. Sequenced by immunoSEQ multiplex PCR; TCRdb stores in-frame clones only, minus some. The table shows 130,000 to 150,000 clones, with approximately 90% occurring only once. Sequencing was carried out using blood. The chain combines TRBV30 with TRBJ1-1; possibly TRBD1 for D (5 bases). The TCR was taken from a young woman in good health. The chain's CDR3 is CAWRSGGGHTEAFF. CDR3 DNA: TGTGCCTGGAGGTCCGGCGGGGGTCACACTGAAGCTTTCTTT.